A selection of T cell receptor beta chains follows, all from one sample in a study of blood T cell repertoires in COVID-19. Measured with immunoSEQ multiplex PCR; TCRdb has only the in-frame clones, and not every one. The sample holds 88,000 or so clones, about 86% seen once. Sequences were obtained from peripheral blood. The receptors were sampled from a man in his fifties or sixties with acute or convalescent COVID-19. The CDR3 runs from the conserved cysteine through the conserved F or W. A D gene is named only where the DNA matches it firmly. Clone size is given for some rows only: seen once, a few or many times, or a class if the clone is expanded.

clone size: once
D gene: TRBD2
V gene: TRBV29-1
CDR3 length: 14
J gene: TRBJ2-3
CDR3 protein: CRPLTGGDTDTQYF
CDR3 DNA: TGCAGACCGCTGACGGGAGGGGACACAGATACGCAGTATTTT

clone size: -
D gene: TRBD1
V gene: TRBV11-2
CDR3 length: 13
J gene: TRBJ1-2
CDR3 protein: CASSEGQRYGYTF
CDR3 DNA: TGTGCCAGCAGCGAGGGACAGAGGTATGGCTACACCTTC

clone size: -
D gene: -
V gene: TRBV20-1
CDR3 length: 15
J gene: TRBJ2-7
CDR3 protein: CSASRRGAASYEQYF
CDR3 DNA: TGCAGTGCTAGTCGCCGGGGGGCCGCCTCCTACGAGCAGTACTTC

clone size: -
D gene: TRBD1
V gene: TRBV6-5
CDR3 length: 15
J gene: TRBJ2-3
CDR3 protein: CASRGGQGGTDTQYF
CDR3 DNA: TGTGCCAGCAGGGGAGGACAGGGCGGTACAGATACGCAGTATTTT

clone size: -
D gene: -
V gene: TRBV5-1
CDR3 length: 17
J gene: TRBJ1-1
CDR3 protein: CASSNLLGGAAQAEAFF
CDR3 DNA: TGCGCCAGCAGCAACCTGCTGGGTGGGGCGGCCCAGGCTGAAGCTTTCTTT

clone size: -
D gene: -
V gene: TRBV2
CDR3 length: 13
J gene: TRBJ1-2
CDR3 protein: CASSELQGRGYTF
CDR3 DNA: TGTGCCAGCAGTGAACTACAGGGACGCGGCTACACCTTC

clone size: -
D gene: TRBD2
V gene: TRBV3-1/TRBV3-2
CDR3 length: 17
J gene: TRBJ2-7
CDR3 protein: CASSQVWGGSTPYEQYF
CDR3 DNA: TGTGCCAGCAGCCAAGTTTGGGGCGGGAGTACTCCCTACGAGCAGTACTTC

clone size: -
D gene: TRBD1
V gene: TRBV29-1
CDR3 length: 16
J gene: TRBJ2-1
CDR3 protein: CSVEDLQAGGQNEQFF
CDR3 DNA: TGCAGCGTTGAAGATCTTCAGGCAGGGGGCCAAAATGAGCAGTTCTTC

clone size: -
D gene: -
V gene: TRBV24-1
CDR3 length: 11
J gene: TRBJ2-3
CDR3 protein: CATSAGDTQYF
CDR3 DNA: TGTGCCACCAGTGCGGGGGATACGCAGTATTTT

clone size: -
D gene: TRBD1
V gene: TRBV5-1
CDR3 length: 13
J gene: TRBJ1-2
CDR3 protein: CASRPGQGYGYTF
CDR3 DNA: TGCGCCAGCAGACCGGGACAGGGGTACGGCTACACCTTC

clone size: once
D gene: -
V gene: TRBV30
CDR3 length: 15
J gene: TRBJ2-1
CDR3 protein: CAWSADSGSYNEQFF
CDR3 DNA: TGTGCCTGGAGTGCAGATAGCGGCTCCTACAATGAGCAGTTCTTC

clone size: -
D gene: TRBD1
V gene: TRBV14
CDR3 length: 16
J gene: TRBJ2-1
CDR3 protein: CASSQKTGTGGSEQFF
CDR3 DNA: TGTGCCAGCAGTCAAAAGACCGGGACAGGGGGCAGTGAGCAGTTCTTC

clone size: -
D gene: -
V gene: TRBV15
CDR3 length: 15
J gene: TRBJ1-2
CDR3 protein: CATSRTRNPNYGYTF
CDR3 DNA: TGTGCCACCAGCAGAACCAGGAATCCTAACTATGGCTACACCTTC

clone size: -
D gene: TRBD2
V gene: TRBV7-9
CDR3 length: 16
J gene: TRBJ2-3
CDR3 protein: CASSLALAGLADTQYF
CDR3 DNA: TGTGCCAGCAGCTTGGCACTAGCGGGTTTGGCCGATACGCAGTATTTT

clone size: -
D gene: TRBD1
V gene: TRBV12-5
CDR3 length: 13
J gene: TRBJ2-7
CDR3 protein: CASGLGQGYEQYF
CDR3 DNA: TGTGCTAGTGGTTTGGGACAGGGCTACGAGCAGTACTTC

clone size: -
D gene: -
V gene: TRBV6-2/TRBV6-3
CDR3 length: 19
J gene: TRBJ1-5
CDR3 protein: CASSNNRGIISISNQPQHF
CDR3 DNA: TGTGCCAGCAGCAATAACCGGGGAATAATATCTATAAGCAATCAGCCCCAGCATTTT

clone size: -
D gene: TRBD1
V gene: TRBV15
CDR3 length: 15
J gene: TRBJ1-5
CDR3 protein: CATSRRQGVDQPQHF
CDR3 DNA: TGTGCCACCAGCAGGAGACAGGGCGTCGATCAGCCCCAGCATTTT

clone size: -
D gene: TRBD2
V gene: TRBV4-3
CDR3 length: 16
J gene: TRBJ2-1
CDR3 protein: CASSQDIAGAYNEQFF
CDR3 DNA: TGCGCCAGCAGCCAAGACATAGCGGGGGCCTACAATGAGCAGTTCTTC

clone size: -
D gene: TRBD2
V gene: TRBV18
CDR3 length: 16
J gene: TRBJ2-7
CDR3 protein: CASSPQRGGAAYEQYF
CDR3 DNA: TGTGCCAGCTCACCCCAGCGGGGGGGGGCCGCCTACGAGCAGTACTTC

clone size: once
D gene: TRBD1
V gene: TRBV5-1
CDR3 length: 14
J gene: TRBJ1-4
CDR3 protein: CASSSGQGNEKLFF
CDR3 DNA: TGCGCCAGCAGCTCGGGACAGGGGAATGAAAAACTGTTTTTT

clone size: few
D gene: TRBD1
V gene: TRBV11-2
CDR3 length: 15
J gene: TRBJ1-4
CDR3 protein: CASSLVEGAREKLFF
CDR3 DNA: TGTGCCAGCAGCTTAGTAGAGGGGGCGCGGGAAAAACTGTTTTTT

clone size: -
D gene: -
V gene: TRBV28
CDR3 length: 15
J gene: TRBJ1-6
CDR3 protein: CASSLMGPLGSPLHF
CDR3 DNA: TGTGCCAGCAGTTTAATGGGGCCTTTGGGTTCACCCCTCCACTTT

clone size: once
D gene: -
V gene: TRBV19
CDR3 length: 14
J gene: TRBJ2-6
CDR3 protein: CASSRASGANVLTF
CDR3 DNA: TGTGCCAGTAGCAGGGCCTCTGGGGCCAACGTCCTGACTTTC

clone size: -
D gene: -
V gene: TRBV19
CDR3 length: 16
J gene: TRBJ1-2
CDR3 protein: CASSIGGQAPPRGYTF
CDR3 DNA: TGTGCCAGTAGTATAGGGGGGCAGGCCCCGCCACGTGGCTACACCTTC

clone size: -
D gene: -
V gene: TRBV10-1
CDR3 length: 15
J gene: TRBJ2-2
CDR3 protein: CASSGGTGRTGELFF
CDR3 DNA: TGCGCCAGCAGTGGGGGGACTGGAAGGACCGGGGAGCTGTTTTTT

clone size: few
D gene: -
V gene: TRBV5-1
CDR3 length: 14
J gene: TRBJ2-7
CDR3 protein: CASSLDGSVYEQYF
CDR3 DNA: TGCGCCAGCAGCTTGGACGGTTCGGTATACGAGCAGTACTTC

clone size: -
D gene: -
V gene: TRBV9
CDR3 length: 16
J gene: TRBJ2-1
CDR3 protein: CASSRRGDTTGNEQFF
CDR3 DNA: TGTGCCAGCAGCCGACGGGGAGACACCACAGGGAATGAGCAGTTCTTC

clone size: -
D gene: TRBD2
V gene: TRBV5-1
CDR3 length: 16
J gene: TRBJ2-1
CDR3 protein: CASSLTGTSGKNEQFF
CDR3 DNA: TGCGCCAGCAGCCTAACCGGGACTAGCGGGAAGAATGAGCAGTTCTTC

clone size: -
D gene: -
V gene: TRBV27
CDR3 length: 13
J gene: TRBJ2-2
CDR3 protein: CASSSLGSGELFF
CDR3 DNA: TGTGCCAGCAGTTCATTGGGCTCCGGGGAGCTGTTTTTT

clone size: -
D gene: -
V gene: TRBV6-5
CDR3 length: 14
J gene: TRBJ1-4
CDR3 protein: CASSSPGLREKLFF
CDR3 DNA: TGTGCCAGCAGTTCCCCGGGTTTGCGGGAAAAACTGTTTTTT

clone size: -
D gene: -
V gene: TRBV3-1/TRBV3-2
CDR3 length: 14
J gene: TRBJ1-1
CDR3 protein: CASSLAGEYTEAFF
CDR3 DNA: TGTGCCAGCAGCCTAGCCGGTGAGTACACTGAAGCTTTCTTT

clone size: -
D gene: -
V gene: TRBV7-9
CDR3 length: 13
J gene: TRBJ1-2
CDR3 protein: CASSPTPNYGYTF
CDR3 DNA: TGTGCCAGCAGCCCGACACCGAACTATGGCTACACCTTC

clone size: -
D gene: -
V gene: TRBV7-2
CDR3 length: 15
J gene: TRBJ1-4
CDR3 protein: CASSLSAAGVGKLFF
CDR3 DNA: TGTGCCAGCAGCTTATCGGCGGCAGGGGTGGGAAAACTGTTTTTT

clone size: -
D gene: -
V gene: TRBV10-3
CDR3 length: 15
J gene: TRBJ2-1
CDR3 protein: CAISGGQGQGNEQFF
CDR3 DNA: TGTGCCATCAGCGGGGGGCAGGGCCAAGGCAATGAGCAGTTCTTC

clone size: -
D gene: TRBD1
V gene: TRBV29-1
CDR3 length: 14
J gene: TRBJ2-5
CDR3 protein: CSVGQGGFQETQYF
CDR3 DNA: TGCAGCGTGGGACAGGGAGGTTTCCAAGAGACCCAGTACTTC

clone size: -
D gene: -
V gene: TRBV19
CDR3 length: 20
J gene: TRBJ1-4
CDR3 protein: CASPSPPGPRGYATNEKLFF
CDR3 DNA: TGTGCCAGTCCCTCTCCGCCGGGACCCCGGGGGTACGCAACTAATGAAAAACTGTTTTTT

clone size: -
D gene: TRBD2
V gene: TRBV19
CDR3 length: 17
J gene: TRBJ2-1
CDR3 protein: CASTWAGGGSSYNEQFF
CDR3 DNA: TGTGCCAGTACTTGGGCGGGGGGCGGTAGCTCCTACAATGAGCAGTTCTTC

clone size: -
D gene: TRBD2
V gene: TRBV27
CDR3 length: 16
J gene: TRBJ2-1
CDR3 protein: CASSPTGLAGVGEQFF
CDR3 DNA: TGTGCCAGCAGTCCCACGGGACTAGCGGGAGTGGGTGAGCAGTTCTTC